Presented here are 20 T cell receptor beta chains from one specimen sequenced in a study of blood T cell repertoires in COVID-19. The data were produced by immunoSEQ multiplex PCR, yet TCRdb's version contains in-frame clones alone and is incomplete. The sample consists of roughly 250,000 clones, about nine tenths of them appearing once. Sequenced material: peripheral blood. All receptors come from a man aged 55 to 70 who had recovered from COVID-19.

The chain employs TRBV5-1 and TRBJ1-1; weak D call: TRBD1 (6 bases). CDR1 SGHRS and CDR2 YFSETQ come from the germline V gene. The germline V and J ends were trimmed by 2 bases and 0 bases, with 14 bases remaining between them. The CDR3 is 16 residues long. CDR3 amino acids: CASSLNPGTLNTEAFF. DNA of the CDR3: TGCGCCAGCAGCTTAAATCCCGGGACATTGAACACTGAAGCTTTCTTT.

This chain connects TRBV4-2 to TRBJ1-4, with D hard to call. Germline CDR1 reads LGHNA; CDR2 reads YNFKEQ. V lost 1 base and J 3 bases, leaving 12 bases between the germline ends. There are 16 residues in the CDR3. The CDR3 sequence is CASSQGRTVPNEKLFF. The CDR3 DNA follows: TGTGCCAGCAGCCAAGGCCGCACAGTCCCTAATGAAAAACTGTTTTTT.

V and J are TRBV2 and TRBJ2-1; 15 bases map to TRBD2. Germline V gene data show CDR1 as SNHLY and CDR2 as FYNNEI. The CDR3 covers 19 residues. Germline trimming cut 8 bases from V and 1 base from J; bases unmatched to any gene: 12. The CDR3 coding sequence is TGTGCCAGCGGGGGAACCGGGACTAGCGGGGGGCGATCCTACAATGAGCAGTTCTTC. Encoded protein: CASGGTGTSGGRSYNEQFF.

Turning to this clone: One end of the junction varies from germline; a read error may be responsible. CDR3 bases: TGTGCTAGCAGCTTACTACCGGGACTAGCGGGGGGGCCAACAGATACGCAGTATTTT. Translation: CASSLLPGLAGGPTDTQYF. The chain employs TRBV7-7 and TRBJ2-3; 16 bases are a match to TRBD2. Germline lookup yields CDR1 SSHAT and CDR2 FNYEAQ (reference sequence). This CDR3 spans 19 amino acids.

The genes are TRBV3-1 (or the pseudogene TRBV3-2) and TRBJ2-7; a possible D gene is TRBD1 (5 bases). In germline, CDR1 is LGHDT, CDR2 YNNKEL (reference sequence). The CDR3 totals 14 residues. V lost 0 bases, J lost 2 bases, and 8 bases lay in between. The CDR3 sequence is CASSQDIRAYEQYF. CDR3 DNA: TGTGCCAGCAGCCAAGATATCAGGGCCTACGAGCAGTACTTC.

The chain joins TRBV19 to TRBJ1-2, with TRBD1 matching over 9 bases. The CDR3 runs to 15 residues. Germline V gives CDR1 LNHDA, CDR2 SQIVND (reference sequence). Trimming at V came to 5 bases and at J to 6 bases, leaving 10 bases not matched to a gene. The CDR3 DNA follows: TGTGCCAGTAGTTTATACAGGGGGCGTTCGGATGGCTACACCTTC. Protein: CASSLYRGRSDGYTF.

The V call is TRBV19, the J call TRBJ1-1; TRBD1 matches 10 bases. The CDR3 has 15 amino acids. V lost 3 bases and J lost 6; bases outside the gene matches: 7. From germline, CDR1 is LNHDA and CDR2 SQIVND (reference sequence). CDR3 region: CASSIGTGVLAEAFF. CDR3 coding DNA: TGTGCCAGTAGTATTGGGACAGGGGTTCTCGCTGAAGCTTTCTTT. Full variable domain (missing parts from reference TRBV19 and TRBJ1-1): DGGITQSPKYLFRKEGQNVTLSCEQNLNHDAMYWYRQDPGQGLRLIYYSQIVNDFQKGDIAEGYSVSREKKESFPLTVTSAQKNPTAFYLCASSIGTGVLAEAFFGQGTRLTVV.

CDR3 loop: CASSPIGTVLRGYTF. DNA of the CDR3: TGTGCCAGCAGCCCAATCGGTACGGTCCTGAGGGGCTACACCTTC. This sequence joins TRBV7-2 and TRBJ1-2; D is uncertain. V lost 5 bases to trimming and J lost 8 bases, with 21 bases between them. This CDR3 comprises 15 residues. Germline V lookup: CDR1 SGHTA, CDR2 FQGNSA. The variable domain in full, completed from reference TRBV7-2 and TRBJ1-2, reads GAGVSQSPSNKVTEKGKDVELRCDPISGHTALYWYRQSLGQGLEFLIYFQGNSAPDKSGLPSDRFSAERTGGSVSTLTIQRTQQEDSAVYLCASSPIGTVLRGYTFGSGTRLTVV.

The chain joins TRBV11-2 to TRBJ1-2; a possible D gene is TRBD1 (5 bases). Trimming left V 7 bases short and J 6 bases short, with 21 bases between. The CDR3 has 15 residues. The V gene's germline CDR1 is SGHAT and CDR2 FQNNGV. The CDR3 here is CASTTGRGEKDGYTF. CDR3 bases: TGTGCCAGCACCACTGGGAGGGGTGAGAAAGATGGCTACACCTTC.

This clone was counted once. The chain joins TRBV2 to TRBJ2-3, with 7 bases lining up with TRBD1. Germline CDR1 and CDR2: SNHLY and FYNNEI. The CDR3 runs 14 residues. V lost 1 base to trimming and J lost 9 bases; unmatched junction nucleotides: 7. As DNA, the CDR3 is TGTGCCAGCAGTGAAGTTGTAGGGGGCGGGACGCAGTATTTT. This gives the protein CASSEVVGGGTQYF.

V is TRBV21-1 and J is TRBJ1-6; no DNA check was done on the table's D call, TRBD1. TRBV21-1 is a pseudogene locus. This CDR3 is 20 amino acids long. The CDR3 DNA sequence: TGTGCCAGCAGCAAAGCCAGTCGGTCATTCACCCCTCCAGGGGCTTCACCCCTCCACTTT. Translating gives CASSKASRSFTPPGASPLHF.

The chain is built from TRBV6-5 and TRBJ2-1; TRBD2 agrees at 9 bases. The CDR3 has 14 residues. Losses at the gene ends were 8 bases for V and 11 bases for J; bases not matched to a gene: 13. Germline values: CDR1 MNHEY, CDR2 SVGAGI. The CDR3 nucleotides read TGTGCCAGCCTAAGCGGGGGGACCTCAGCCAAGCAGTTCTTC. This gives the protein CASLSGGTSAKQFF.

The CDR3 nucleotides read TGTGCCAGTAGTATAGGGGGGCCCTACAATGAGCAGTTCTTC. Amino acids: CASSIGGPYNEQFF. This sequence joins TRBV19 and TRBJ2-1; the D gene is possibly TRBD1 (6 bases). The germline V gene has CDR1 LNHDA and CDR2 SQIVND (reference sequence). This CDR3 is 14 amino acids long. The V end was cut by 1 base, the J end by 2 bases, with 6 bases between.

V usage is TRBV7-9 and J usage is TRBJ1-6, with 9 bases fitting TRBD1. Per the germline V gene, CDR1 is SEHNR and CDR2 is FQNEAQ (reference sequence). The CDR3 runs 15 residues. The V gene end was trimmed by 4 bases and the J gene end by 10 bases; junction bases not matched to a gene: 8. Here the CDR3 reads CASSSSGTGKSPLHF. In DNA form, the CDR3 reads TGTGCCAGCAGCTCTTCCGGGACAGGGAAGTCACCCCTCCACTTT.

The V gene is TRBV9, the J gene TRBJ2-1, with D possibly TRBD1 on 5 matching bases. Germline V gene lookup returns CDR1 SGDLS and CDR2 YYNGEE. V was cut by 3 bases and J by 4 bases, with 11 bases left in between. The CDR3 runs 14 residues. The DNA for the CDR3 is TGTGCCAGCAGCGAGGGGTCGTCGTACAATGAGCAGTTCTTC. Translating it yields CASSEGSSYNEQFF.

This chain connects TRBV7-8 to TRBJ2-5; 9 positions match TRBD2. The V gene end was trimmed by 0 bases and the J gene end by 6 bases; junction bases not matched to a gene: 8. CDR1 is SGHVS, CDR2 FQNEAQ, per germline. This CDR3 contains 16 residues. As DNA, the CDR3 is TGTGCCAGCAGCTTAGCTATTGCGGGGGGGCAGAAGACCCAGTACTTC. This gives the protein CASSLAIAGGQKTQYF.

The J gene is TRBJ1-5, the V gene TRBV6-1; TRBD1 matches at 8 bases. Germline trimming cut 6 bases from V and 2 bases from J; bases unmatched to any gene: 6. Germline V gives CDR1 MNHNS, CDR2 SASEGT. This CDR3 region has 15 residues. This chain's CDR3 is CASREPGQGNQPQHF. CDR3 sequence (DNA): TGTGCCAGCAGGGAGCCGGGACAGGGCAATCAGCCCCAGCATTTT.

The V and J genes are TRBV9 and TRBJ2-3; 8 nucleotides match TRBD2. The CDR3 contains 15 residues. J lost 2 bases, V lost 4 bases, and 6 bases had no gene match. Germline-derived CDR1 and CDR2 are SGDLS and YYNGEE. The CDR3 region is CASSRGLASTDTQYF. CDR3 DNA sequence: TGTGCCAGCAGCCGCGGACTAGCATCCACAGATACGCAGTATTTT.

The chain uses TRBV5-6 and TRBJ2-7; D remains unclear. CDR1 is SGHDT, CDR2 YYEEEE, per germline. V was cut by 1 base and J by 2 bases, with 10 bases left in between. The CDR3 length is 14 residues. CDR3 in DNA: TGTGCCAGCAGCTTGTATGGCAGTCCCTACGAGCAGTACTTC. Amino acid sequence: CASSLYGSPYEQYF. The whole variable domain, remainder taken from reference TRBV5-6 and TRBJ2-7, is DAGVTQSPTHLIKTRGQQVTLRCSPKSGHDTVSWYQQALGQGPQFIFQYYEEEERQRGNFPDRFSGHQFPNYSSELNVNALLLGDSALYLCASSLYGSPYEQYFGPGTRLTVT.

The chain uses TRBV30 and TRBJ1-3; no clear D gene. The length of the CDR3 is 14 residues. The V gene's germline CDR1 is GTSNPN and CDR2 SVGIG (reference sequence). V dropped 4 bases and J dropped 0 bases, with 10 bases sitting between them. The CDR3 DNA reads as TGTGCCTGGACCGACTATATCTCTGGAAACACCATATATTTT. Residues: CAWTDYISGNTIYF.